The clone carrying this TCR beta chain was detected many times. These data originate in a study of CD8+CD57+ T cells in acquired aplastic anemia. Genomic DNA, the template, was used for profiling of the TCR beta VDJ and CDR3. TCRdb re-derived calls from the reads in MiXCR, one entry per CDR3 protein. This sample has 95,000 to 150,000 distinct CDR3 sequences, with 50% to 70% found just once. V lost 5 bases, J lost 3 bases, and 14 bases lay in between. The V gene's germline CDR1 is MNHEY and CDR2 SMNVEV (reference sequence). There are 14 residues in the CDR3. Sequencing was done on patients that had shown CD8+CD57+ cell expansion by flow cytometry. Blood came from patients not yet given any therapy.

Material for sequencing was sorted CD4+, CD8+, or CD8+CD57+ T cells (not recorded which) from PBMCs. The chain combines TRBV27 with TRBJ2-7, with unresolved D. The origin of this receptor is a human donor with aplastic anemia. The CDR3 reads CASSPLVDFYEQYF. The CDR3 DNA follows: TGTGCCAGCAGTCCGCTCGTCGACTTCTACGAGCAGTACTTC.